This T cell receptor beta chain is drawn from a study of blood T cells in healthy people across ages. Regarding the study as a whole: Researchers report that TCR beta diversity correlated strongly with naive T cell percentage.

Germline V gene sequence: CDR1 MNHEY, CDR2 SVGEGT. The CDR3 loop spans 15 amino acids. A second PCR of 7 to 11 cycles used a sample-barcoded 5' primer and a J-beta primer mix. MiXCR, applied by TCRdb to the 5' RACE reads, yields one record per CDR3 protein. The sample has 550,000 to 650,000 distinct CDR3 sequences, about 26% seen once. This clonotype was observed a handful of times. The antigen is unknown. These data are also associated with another study on T cells of mothers and their children.

The sequence derives from a boy between 2 and 10 years old in good health. J is TRBJ2-5 and V is TRBV6-2 or TRBV6-3, with TRBD2 identical over 10 bases. The J call may be in error: the DNA end matches TRBJ2-1 better. The material sequenced was blood. The CDR3 loop is CASSYTSGAYNEQFF. The CDR3 region has the DNA TGTGCCAGCAGTTACACTAGCGGGGCCTACAATGAGCAGTTCTTC.